This section outlines one T cell receptor beta chain sequence together with its context. These data belong to a study of blood T cell repertoires in COVID-19. Study-level background: Collection of acute and convalescent COVID-19 samples took place in the United States, Italy and Spain. In each case, the material was cDNA or gDNA derived from T cells, B-cell-depleted T cells, or PBMCs.

CDR3 length: 16 amino acids. CDR1 and CDR2 from the germline V gene are MGHRA and YSYEKL. Trimming cost V 0 bases and J 5 bases; bases outside gene matches: 9. In the study's own analysis: Reference gene primer amplification gave nucleated cell count estimates. The table came from immunoSEQ multiplex PCR; TCRdb's copy has only in-frame clones and leaves some out. From that table come the V and J calls and clone size; the DNA was used to work out D and trimming. The sample contains some 530,000 clones, roughly 85% of which appear only once. The clonotype comes from a human donor in a cohort sampled during active COVID-19. Sequencing was done on a sample of peripheral blood. The chain has TRBV4-1 and TRBJ2-5; 7 bases match TRBD1. CDR3 in amino acids: CASSQERRTGDETQYF. CDR3 bases: TGCGCCAGCAGCCAAGAACGTCGCACAGGGGACGAGACCCAGTACTTC.